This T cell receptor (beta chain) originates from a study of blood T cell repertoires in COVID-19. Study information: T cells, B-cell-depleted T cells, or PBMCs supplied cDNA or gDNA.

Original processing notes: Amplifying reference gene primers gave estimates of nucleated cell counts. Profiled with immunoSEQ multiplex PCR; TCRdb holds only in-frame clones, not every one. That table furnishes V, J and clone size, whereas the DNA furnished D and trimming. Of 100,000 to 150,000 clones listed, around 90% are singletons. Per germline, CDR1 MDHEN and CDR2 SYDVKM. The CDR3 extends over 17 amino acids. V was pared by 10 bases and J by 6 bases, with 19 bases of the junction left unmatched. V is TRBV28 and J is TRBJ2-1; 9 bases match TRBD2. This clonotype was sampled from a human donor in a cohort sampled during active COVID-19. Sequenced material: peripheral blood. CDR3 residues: CATLSLAAGGGGNEQFF. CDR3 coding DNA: TGTGCCACCCTATCCCTCGCCGCGGGAGGGGGGGGCAATGAGCAGTTCTTC. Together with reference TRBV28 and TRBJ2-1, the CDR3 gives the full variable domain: DVKVTQSSRYLVKRTGEKVFLECVQDMDHENMFWYRQDPGLGLRLIYFSYDVKMKEKGDIPEGYSVSREKKERFSLILESASTNQTSMYLCATLSLAAGGGGNEQFFGPGTRLTVL.